This T cell receptor beta chain is from a study of cytomegalovirus exposure and HLA in healthy donors. For the study at large: In a previous analysis, nearly 120 million unique TCR beta sequences were found from 150 million to 200 million T cells. A preliminary data release comprised around 90 million unique TCRs obtained from HLA-typed donors.

The PCR had 60 Vbeta and 13 Jbeta primers. Assay used: immunoSEQ multiplex PCR; TCRdb lists only in-frame clones, some missing. The sample records roughly 100,000 clones, about 59% being singletons. Nominal health characterized the donors when sampled, though unrecorded immune exposures were likely. Germline V gene lookup returns CDR1 SGHRS and CDR2 YFSETQ. The CDR3 totals 16 residues. The V end was cut by 7 bases, the J end by 3 bases, with 20 bases between. The clonotype originates from a man aged 25-45 years in good health and CMV-seropositive. Source material: PBMCs. J is TRBJ2-1 and V is TRBV5-1, with D maybe TRBD2 (7 bases). The CDR3 sequence: CASEGGAGAFYNEQFF. The CDR3 coding sequence is TGCGCCAGCGAAGGAGGTGCGGGGGCGTTCTACAATGAGCAGTTCTTC. The variable domain in full, with the rest retrieved from reference TRBV5-1 and TRBJ2-1, is KAGVTQTPRYLIKTRGQQVTLSCSPISGHRSVSWYQQTPGQGLQFLFEYFSETQRNKGNFPGRFSGRQFSNSRSEMNVSTLELGDSALYLCASEGGAGAFYNEQFFGPGTRLTVL.